These T cell receptor beta chains were read from a single sample in a study of T cells after yellow fever vaccination. Using its own MiXCR run on the 5' RACE reads, TCRdb lists one record per CDR3 protein. The profile shows 350,000 to 450,000 distinct CDR3 sequences, under 7.5% of them singletons. The sample in question was PBMCs, obtained 5 days after the yellow fever booster vaccination. Receptor source: a man aged 30 to 39 who received the YFV17D yellow fever vaccine. The CDR3 runs from the conserved cysteine through the conserved F or W. The D gene is left open where the match is weak. Size values are once, few and many counts, or a class for expanded clones, and some rows have none.

abundance: many; j_gene: TRBJ2-5; d_gene: .; v_gene: TRBV7-8; CDR3nt: TGTGCCAGCAGCCCTCCGGAGGAGTGGGAGACCCAGTACTTC; CDR3aa: CASSPPEEWETQYF
abundance: .; j_gene: TRBJ1-5; d_gene: .; v_gene: TRBV20-1; CDR3nt: TGCAGTGCTAGCGGTGGACAGAATAATCAGCCCCAGCATTTT; CDR3aa: CSASGGQNNQPQHF
abundance: few; j_gene: TRBJ1-6; d_gene: .; v_gene: TRBV5-1; CDR3nt: TGCGCCAGCAGCCGCACCCAGGGGAACAATAATTCACCCCTCCACTTT; CDR3aa: CASSRTQGNNNSPLHF
abundance: few; j_gene: TRBJ2-1; d_gene: TRBD2; v_gene: TRBV7-8; CDR3nt: TGTGCCAGCAGCTTAGACGTGGGACTAGCGGGGTACAATGAGCAGTTCTTC; CDR3aa: CASSLDVGLAGYNEQFF
abundance: many; j_gene: TRBJ2-1; d_gene: TRBD2; v_gene: TRBV5-1; CDR3nt: TGCGCCAGCAGCTTGGCCGGGACTAGCGGCCCCCCCCCACACAATGAGCAGTTCTTC; CDR3aa: CASSLAGTSGPPPHNEQFF
abundance: few; j_gene: TRBJ2-3; d_gene: TRBD2; v_gene: TRBV29-1; CDR3nt: TGCAGCGTCTTAGCGGGAAGGGATACGCAGTATTTT; CDR3aa: CSVLAGRDTQYF
abundance: many; j_gene: TRBJ1-6; d_gene: .; v_gene: TRBV7-2; CDR3nt: TGTGCCAGCAGCTTAGGACTGAATTCACCCCTCCACTTT; CDR3aa: CASSLGLNSPLHF
abundance: many; j_gene: TRBJ2-1; d_gene: TRBD2; v_gene: TRBV15; CDR3nt: TGTGCCACCAGCAGCCTAGCCCTAGCGGGAGGACTTGAGCAGTTCTTC; CDR3aa: CATSSLALAGGLEQFF
abundance: .; j_gene: TRBJ2-7; d_gene: TRBD2; v_gene: TRBV20-1; CDR3nt: TGCAGTGCAGACCCCGCGGGGACTAGCGGGAGCACTAGCGAGCAGTACTTC; CDR3aa: CSADPAGTSGSTSEQYF
abundance: many; j_gene: TRBJ2-7; d_gene: TRBD1; v_gene: TRBV7-2; CDR3nt: TGTGCCAGCAGCACAGGGGCCCGAATCTACGAGCAGTACTTC; CDR3aa: CASSTGARIYEQYF
abundance: .; j_gene: TRBJ2-1; d_gene: TRBD2; v_gene: TRBV6-2/TRBV6-3; CDR3nt: TGTGCCAGCAGTTACGGGGCTAGCGGTTACAATGAGCAGTTCTTC; CDR3aa: CASSYGASGYNEQFF
abundance: .; j_gene: TRBJ1-6; d_gene: .; v_gene: TRBV6-5; CDR3nt: TGTGCCACCTCCGAAGATCTAAATTCACCCCTCCACTTT; CDR3aa: CATSEDLNSPLHF
abundance: .; j_gene: TRBJ2-3; d_gene: TRBD1; v_gene: TRBV5-1; CDR3nt: TGCGCCAGCGAACCAGCAGGGGGCTCAGATACGCAGTATTTT; CDR3aa: CASEPAGGSDTQYF
abundance: few; j_gene: TRBJ1-2; d_gene: .; v_gene: TRBV6-1; CDR3nt: TGTGCCAGCTCCCCCCCACAGGCGAACTATGGCTACACCTTC; CDR3aa: CASSPPQANYGYTF
abundance: few; j_gene: TRBJ2-3; d_gene: .; v_gene: TRBV5-1; CDR3nt: TGCGCCAGCGGGGGACTTAGCACAGATACGCAGTATTTT; CDR3aa: CASGGLSTDTQYF
abundance: few; j_gene: TRBJ1-2; d_gene: .; v_gene: TRBV27; CDR3nt: TGTGCCAGCAGTAGTTATCTTGGGGGCGGCTACACCTTC; CDR3aa: CASSSYLGGGYTF
abundance: .; j_gene: TRBJ2-2; d_gene: TRBD1; v_gene: TRBV7-8; CDR3nt: TGTGCCAGCAGCCTAATAGACAGGGCGCGGACCGGGGAGCTGTTTTTT; CDR3aa: CASSLIDRARTGELFF
abundance: .; j_gene: TRBJ2-1; d_gene: TRBD2; v_gene: TRBV6-2/TRBV6-3; CDR3nt: TGTGCCAGCAGAGAACTAGCGGGAGTGGATGAGCAGTTCTTC; CDR3aa: CASRELAGVDEQFF
abundance: .; j_gene: TRBJ2-6; d_gene: TRBD1; v_gene: TRBV11-2; CDR3nt: TGTGCCAGCAGCTTTCCGGGACAGCTCTCTGGGGCCAACGTCCTGACTTTC; CDR3aa: CASSFPGQLSGANVLTF
abundance: few; j_gene: TRBJ2-7; d_gene: .; v_gene: TRBV9; CDR3nt: TGTGCCAGCAGCGTAGCGGCCACCTCCTACGAGCAGTACTTC; CDR3aa: CASSVAATSYEQYF
abundance: few; j_gene: TRBJ1-1; d_gene: .; v_gene: TRBV7-9; CDR3nt: TGTGCCAGCAGCCCCGGCGGGGGGGTGAACACTGAAGCTTTCTTT; CDR3aa: CASSPGGGVNTEAFF
abundance: .; j_gene: TRBJ1-2; d_gene: .; v_gene: TRBV6-5; CDR3nt: TGTGCCAGCAGTTACGTGACAGGTCCTAACTATGGCTACACCTTC; CDR3aa: CASSYVTGPNYGYTF
abundance: few; j_gene: TRBJ2-2; d_gene: .; v_gene: TRBV19; CDR3nt: TGTGCCAGTAGTATCAGCAGCGTACCTAACACCGGGGAGCTGTTTTTT; CDR3aa: CASSISSVPNTGELFF
abundance: many; j_gene: TRBJ2-2; d_gene: .; v_gene: TRBV5-1; CDR3nt: TGCGCCAGCAAAGACAGCTCCGGGGTGGCCGGGGAGCTGTTTTTT; CDR3aa: CASKDSSGVAGELFF
abundance: few; j_gene: TRBJ2-1; d_gene: .; v_gene: TRBV6-5; CDR3nt: TGTGCCAGCAAGGCCCTCAATGAGCAGTTCTTC; CDR3aa: CASKALNEQFF
abundance: many; j_gene: TRBJ2-7; d_gene: .; v_gene: TRBV12-3/TRBV12-4; CDR3nt: TGTGCCACCCAGTTAGACAGGAACTCCTACGAGCAGTACTTC; CDR3aa: CATQLDRNSYEQYF
abundance: many; j_gene: TRBJ2-7; d_gene: .; v_gene: TRBV12-3/TRBV12-4; CDR3nt: TGTGCCAGCAGTAACCAGGTCGACTACGAGCAGTACTTC; CDR3aa: CASSNQVDYEQYF
abundance: many; j_gene: TRBJ2-2; d_gene: .; v_gene: TRBV4-3; CDR3nt: TGTGCCAGCAGCCGACAGTTCACCGGGGAGCTGTTTTTT; CDR3aa: CASSRQFTGELFF
abundance: few; j_gene: TRBJ1-5; d_gene: .; v_gene: TRBV6-1; CDR3nt: TGTGCCAGCGAGCACAGCTCTAATCAGCCCCAGCATTTT; CDR3aa: CASEHSSNQPQHF
abundance: .; j_gene: TRBJ2-2; d_gene: .; v_gene: TRBV6-1; CDR3nt: TGTGCCAGCACCTTGACCCTTGCCGGGGAGCTGTTTTTT; CDR3aa: CASTLTLAGELFF
abundance: .; j_gene: TRBJ2-1; d_gene: .; v_gene: TRBV7-2; CDR3nt: TGTGCCAGCAGCTTATCTTACAGTACAGGTATCAATGAGCAGTTCTTC; CDR3aa: CASSLSYSTGINEQFF
abundance: .; j_gene: TRBJ2-3; d_gene: TRBD2; v_gene: TRBV10-3; CDR3nt: TGTGCCATCAGTGAGGGACTAGCGGACCCCACAGATACGCAGTATTTT; CDR3aa: CAISEGLADPTDTQYF
abundance: few; j_gene: TRBJ2-1; d_gene: TRBD1; v_gene: TRBV4-2; CDR3nt: TGTGCCAGCAGCCGAGGGGGCTGGCGGAATGAGCAGTTCTTC; CDR3aa: CASSRGGWRNEQFF
abundance: .; j_gene: TRBJ2-5; d_gene: TRBD1; v_gene: TRBV5-1; CDR3nt: TGCGCCAGCAGCTGGGGGACAGACCAAGAGACCCAGTACTTC; CDR3aa: CASSWGTDQETQYF
abundance: .; j_gene: TRBJ2-1; d_gene: TRBD2; v_gene: TRBV19; CDR3nt: TGTGCCAGTAGTATCAGGACAGTTTCGGGACTAGCGGAGTACAATGAGCAGTTCTTC; CDR3aa: CASSIRTVSGLAEYNEQFF
abundance: many; j_gene: TRBJ1-2; d_gene: TRBD1; v_gene: TRBV23-1; CDR3nt: TGCGCCAGCAGTCAAGTCAGACAGGGAGGAATTTTTCTCTATGGCTACACCTTC; CDR3aa: CASSQVRQGGIFLYGYTF
abundance: .; j_gene: TRBJ2-1; d_gene: .; v_gene: TRBV12-3/TRBV12-4; CDR3nt: TGTGCCAGCGGACGCGGTAGGGGTGGGGGGGGGCGGAATGAGCAGTTCTTC; CDR3aa: CASGRGRGGGGRNEQFF
abundance: .; j_gene: TRBJ2-7; d_gene: .; v_gene: TRBV20-1; CDR3nt: TGCTGTGCTAGAGACCCCCTCGGGGGGCCTTTCGCCGAGCAGTACTTC; CDR3aa: CCARDPLGGPFAEQYF
abundance: few; j_gene: TRBJ2-1; d_gene: TRBD2; v_gene: TRBV11-2; CDR3nt: TGTGCCAGCAGCCTTGGCCCGGGTGGGAGGGCCGTAGGGAATGAGCAGTTCTTC; CDR3aa: CASSLGPGGRAVGNEQFF
abundance: few; j_gene: TRBJ2-5; d_gene: .; v_gene: TRBV19; CDR3nt: TGTGCCAGTAGCCCCCCTAACCTGTCTAAGGAGACCCAGTACTTC; CDR3aa: CASSPPNLSKETQYF
abundance: .; j_gene: TRBJ2-7; d_gene: .; v_gene: TRBV7-9; CDR3nt: TGTGCCAGCAGCTTACAACATCCCTACGAGCAGTACTTC; CDR3aa: CASSLQHPYEQYF